The following is a T cell receptor beta chain sequence with its context. What it binds is unknown. As it was prepared, the TCRbeta library received unique molecular identifiers. TCRdb analysed the PCR reads with MiXCR anew, one entry per CDR3 protein. The repertoire holds more than 400,000 distinct CDR3 sequences, over 40% seen once, with 25% to 30% in the top ten. The source of the sample is a study of T-cell reconstitution after alpha-beta-depleted transplantation in children. Study-wide results and caveats: It was surviving recipient T cells and thymic progenitors that gave some patients high TCRbeta diversity at day 60. T-cell counts and diversity were attributed mostly to newly produced T cells one year after transplant.

CDR3 length: 13 amino acids. With 3 bases removed from V and 8 bases from J, the gap between germline ends came to 14 bases. Germline V gene sequence: CDR1 DFQATT, CDR2 SNEGSKA (reference sequence). The sequences come from PBMCs, collected before TCRalphabeta/CD19-depleted stem cell transplant. This clonotype was obtained from a girl aged 2 to 9 with aplastic anemia, due to receive a stem cell transplant. The genes are TRBV20-1 and TRBJ2-1; D unresolved. The CDR3 DNA is TGCAGTGCTAGTATCCCGGGTGAGCATGAGCAGTTCTTC. This sequence encodes CSASIPGEHEQFF.